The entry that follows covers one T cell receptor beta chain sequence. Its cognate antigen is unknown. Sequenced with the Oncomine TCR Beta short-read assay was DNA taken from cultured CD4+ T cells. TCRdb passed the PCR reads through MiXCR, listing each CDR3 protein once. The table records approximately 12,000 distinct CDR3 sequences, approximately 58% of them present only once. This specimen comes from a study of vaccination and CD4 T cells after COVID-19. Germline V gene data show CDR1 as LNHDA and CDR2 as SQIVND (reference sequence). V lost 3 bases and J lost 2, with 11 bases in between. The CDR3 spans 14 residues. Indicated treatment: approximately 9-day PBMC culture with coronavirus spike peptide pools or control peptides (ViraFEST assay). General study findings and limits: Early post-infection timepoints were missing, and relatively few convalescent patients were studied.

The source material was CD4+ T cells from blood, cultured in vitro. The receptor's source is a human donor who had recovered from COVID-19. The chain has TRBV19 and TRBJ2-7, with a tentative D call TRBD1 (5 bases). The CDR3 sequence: CASSILRGPYEQYF. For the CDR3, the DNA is TGTGCCAGTAGTATTTTAAGGGGTCCCTACGAGCAGTACTTC.